This T cell receptor (beta chain) was observed in a study of blood T cell repertoires in COVID-19. Study in general: In each case, the material was cDNA or gDNA derived from T cells, B-cell-depleted T cells, or PBMCs.

Everyone who took part was roughly 18 to 100 years old, and they came from 24 US areas. Clinical history as reported by participants underpinned cohort assignment. Trimming pared 7 bases from V and 4 bases from J, leaving 19 bases between. Germline V gene lookup returns CDR1 SQVTM and CDR2 ANQGSEA. This CDR3 is 14 amino acids long. Per the authors' pipeline: It was from reference gene primer amplification that nucleated cell counts were estimated. The method was immunoSEQ multiplex PCR; TCRdb's version includes in-frame clones alone and lacks a portion of them. The V and J calls and clone size are taken from that table; D and trimming were inferred from the DNA. The table lists around 250,000 clones, approximately 90% of them singletons.

Sequenced sample: PBMCs or T cells enriched from blood (not recorded which). The clonotype originates from a human donor in a cohort exposed to, infected with or recovered from COVID-19 (not recorded which). The donor label of this sample is uncertain. The chain combines TRBV29-1 with TRBJ1-2; D might be TRBD1 (6 bases). Here the CDR3 reads CSAEAGAPSYGYTF. CDR3 sequence (DNA): TGCAGCGCGGAGGCGGGGGCTCCTAGCTATGGCTACACCTTC.